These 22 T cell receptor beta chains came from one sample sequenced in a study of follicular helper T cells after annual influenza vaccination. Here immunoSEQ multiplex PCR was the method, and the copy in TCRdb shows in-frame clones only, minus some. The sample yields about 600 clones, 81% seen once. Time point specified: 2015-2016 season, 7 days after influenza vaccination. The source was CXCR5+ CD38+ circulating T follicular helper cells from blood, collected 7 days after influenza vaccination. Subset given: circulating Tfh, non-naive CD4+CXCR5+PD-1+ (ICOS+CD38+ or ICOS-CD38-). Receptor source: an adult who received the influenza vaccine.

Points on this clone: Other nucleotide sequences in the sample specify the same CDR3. The CDR3 DNA follows: TGTGCCAGCAGCGTAGCTCACCAAGAGACCCAGTACTTC. As protein: CASSVAHQETQYF. This chain uses TRBV9 with TRBJ2-5; no firm D call. V lost 0 bases and J lost 0, with 3 bases in between. The CDR3 totals 13 residues. Per germline, CDR1 SGDLS and CDR2 YYNGEE.

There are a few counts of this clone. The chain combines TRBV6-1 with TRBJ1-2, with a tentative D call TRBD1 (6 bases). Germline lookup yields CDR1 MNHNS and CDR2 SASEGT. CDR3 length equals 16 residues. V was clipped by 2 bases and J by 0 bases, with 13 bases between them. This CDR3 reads CASSEQGTGANYGYTF. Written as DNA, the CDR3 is TGTGCCAGCAGTGAACAGGGGACTGGCGCTAACTATGGCTACACCTTC.

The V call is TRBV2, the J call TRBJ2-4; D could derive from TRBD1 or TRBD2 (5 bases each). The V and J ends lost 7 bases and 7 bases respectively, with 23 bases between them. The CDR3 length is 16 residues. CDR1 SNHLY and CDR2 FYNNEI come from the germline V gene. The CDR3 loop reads CASTGTPPLLDNIQYF. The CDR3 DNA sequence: TGTGCCAGCACCGGGACCCCACCCCTTCTTGACAACATTCAGTACTTC.

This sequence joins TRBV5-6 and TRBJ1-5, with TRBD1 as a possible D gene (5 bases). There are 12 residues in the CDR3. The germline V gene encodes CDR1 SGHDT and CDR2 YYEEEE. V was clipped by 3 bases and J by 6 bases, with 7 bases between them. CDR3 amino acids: CASSSGGQPQHF. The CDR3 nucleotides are TGTGCCAGCAGCTCCGGGGGTCAGCCCCAGCATTTT.

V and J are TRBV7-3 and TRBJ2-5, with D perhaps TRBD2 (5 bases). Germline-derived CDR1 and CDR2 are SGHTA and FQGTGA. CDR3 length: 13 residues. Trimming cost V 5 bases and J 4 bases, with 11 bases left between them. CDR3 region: CASSQGLSETQYF. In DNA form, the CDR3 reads TGTGCCAGCAGCCAAGGACTCTCAGAGACCCAGTACTTC.

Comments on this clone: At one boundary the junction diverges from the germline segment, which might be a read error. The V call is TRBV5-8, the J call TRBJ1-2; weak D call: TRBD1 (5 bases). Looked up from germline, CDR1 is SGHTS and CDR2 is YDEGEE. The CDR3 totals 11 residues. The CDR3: CASSSGSRARF. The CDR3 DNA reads TGTGCCAGCAGCTCGGGATCCAGGGCGCGCTTC.

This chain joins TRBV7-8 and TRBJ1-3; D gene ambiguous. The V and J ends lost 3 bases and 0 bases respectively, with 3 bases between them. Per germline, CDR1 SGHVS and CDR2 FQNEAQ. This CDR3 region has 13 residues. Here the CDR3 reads CASSFASGNTIYF. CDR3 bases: TGTGCCAGCAGCTTCGCCTCTGGAAACACCATATATTTT.

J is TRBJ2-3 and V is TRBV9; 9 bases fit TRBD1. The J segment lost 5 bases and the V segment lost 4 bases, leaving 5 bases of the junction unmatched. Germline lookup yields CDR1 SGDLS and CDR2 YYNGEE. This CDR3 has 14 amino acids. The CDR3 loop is CASSLNRGQDTQYF. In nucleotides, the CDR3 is TGTGCCAGCAGCTTGAACAGGGGGCAAGATACGCAGTATTTT.

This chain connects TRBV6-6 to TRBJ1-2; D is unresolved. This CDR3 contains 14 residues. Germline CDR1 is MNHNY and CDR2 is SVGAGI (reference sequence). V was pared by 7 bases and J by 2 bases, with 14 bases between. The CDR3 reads CASTDVEDNYGYTF. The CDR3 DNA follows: TGTGCCAGCACCGACGTGGAGGACAACTATGGCTACACCTTC.

Written as DNA, the CDR3 is TGTGCTAGTGGTTTGTCAGATCCCTACGAGCAGTACTTC. Translated, it gives CASGLSDPYEQYF. The V and J genes are TRBV12-5 and TRBJ2-7; the D is unclear. In germline, CDR1 is LGHNT, CDR2 FRNRAP. CDR3 size: 13 residues. V was pared by 2 bases and J by 2 bases, with 7 bases between.

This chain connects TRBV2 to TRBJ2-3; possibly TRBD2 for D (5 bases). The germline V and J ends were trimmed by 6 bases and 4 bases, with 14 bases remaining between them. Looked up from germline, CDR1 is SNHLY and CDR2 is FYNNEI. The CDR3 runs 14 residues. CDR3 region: CASSLLGVSDTQYF. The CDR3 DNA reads TGTGCCAGCAGCCTCCTGGGAGTCTCAGATACGCAGTATTTT.

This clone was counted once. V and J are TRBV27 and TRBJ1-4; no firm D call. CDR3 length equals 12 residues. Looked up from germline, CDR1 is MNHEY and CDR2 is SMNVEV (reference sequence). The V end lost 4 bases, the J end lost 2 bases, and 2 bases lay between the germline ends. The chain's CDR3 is CASSSTNEKLFF. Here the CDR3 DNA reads TGTGCCAGCAGTTCCACTAATGAAAAACTGTTTTTT. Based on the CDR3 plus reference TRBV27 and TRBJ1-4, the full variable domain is EAQVTQNPRYLITVTGKKLTVTCSQNMNHEYMSWYRQDPGLGLRQIYYSMNVEVTDKGDVPEGYKVSRKEKRNFPLILESPSPNQTSLYFCASSSTNEKLFFGSGTQLSVL.

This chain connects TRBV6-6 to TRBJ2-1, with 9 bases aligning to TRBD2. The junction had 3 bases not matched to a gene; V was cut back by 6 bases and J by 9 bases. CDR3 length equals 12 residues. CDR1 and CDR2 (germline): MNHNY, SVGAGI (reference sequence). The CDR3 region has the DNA TGTGCCAGCAGGGGACTAGCTGGTGAGCAGTTCTTC. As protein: CASRGLAGEQFF.

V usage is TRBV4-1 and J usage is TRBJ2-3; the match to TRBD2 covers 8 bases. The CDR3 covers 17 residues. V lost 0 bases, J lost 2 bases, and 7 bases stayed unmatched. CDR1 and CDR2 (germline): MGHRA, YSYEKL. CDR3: CASSQDGASGPTDTQYF. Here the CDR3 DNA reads TGCGCCAGCAGCCAAGATGGAGCTAGCGGGCCCACAGATACGCAGTATTTT.

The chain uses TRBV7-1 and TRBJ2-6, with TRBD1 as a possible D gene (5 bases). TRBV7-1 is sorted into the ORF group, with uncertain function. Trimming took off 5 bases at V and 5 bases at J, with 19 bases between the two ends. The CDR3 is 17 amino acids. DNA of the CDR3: TGTGCCAGCAGCGCACTCAGAGGACAAAGTCGGGCCAACGTCCTGACTTTC. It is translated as CASSALRGQSRANVLTF.

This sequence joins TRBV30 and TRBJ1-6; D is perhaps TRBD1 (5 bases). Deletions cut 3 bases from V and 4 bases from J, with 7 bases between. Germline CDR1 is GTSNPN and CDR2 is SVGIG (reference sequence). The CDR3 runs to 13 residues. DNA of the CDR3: TGTGCCTGGAGGCAGGGATATAATTCACCCCTCCACTTT. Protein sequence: CAWRQGYNSPLHF.

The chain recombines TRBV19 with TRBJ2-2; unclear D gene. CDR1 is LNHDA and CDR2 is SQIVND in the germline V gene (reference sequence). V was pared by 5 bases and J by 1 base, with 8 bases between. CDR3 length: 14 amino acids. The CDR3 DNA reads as TGTGCCAGTAGTGAACGACAGAACACCGGGGAGCTGTTTTTT. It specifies CASSERQNTGELFF.

CDR3 nucleotides: TGTGCCAGCAGCTTAGCGGGAGGAAGAACCGGGGAGCTGTTTTTT. Protein: CASSLAGGRTGELFF. The V and J genes are TRBV7-9 and TRBJ2-2; tentative D call: TRBD2 (6 bases). Germline CDR1 is SEHNR and CDR2 is FQNEAQ (reference sequence). V shed 0 bases and J shed 5 bases, with 10 bases lying between them. The CDR3 is 15 amino acids.

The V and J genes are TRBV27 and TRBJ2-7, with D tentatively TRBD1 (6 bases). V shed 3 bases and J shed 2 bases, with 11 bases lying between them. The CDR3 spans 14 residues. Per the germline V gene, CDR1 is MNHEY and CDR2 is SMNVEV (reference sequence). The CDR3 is CASSLEGGAYEQYF. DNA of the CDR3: TGTGCCAGCAGTTTGGAAGGGGGTGCCTACGAGCAGTACTTC.

CDR3 protein: CASSQSRNTEAFF. The CDR3 DNA is TGTGCCAGCAGCCAGTCCAGGAACACTGAAGCTTTCTTT. This chain joins TRBV14 and TRBJ1-1; D unresolved. Germline values: CDR1 SGHDN, CDR2 FVKESK. The CDR3 is 13 amino acids. Trimming removed 3 bases at V and 1 base at J, with 6 bases between.

The CDR3 is CASSSMRGDIQYF. CDR3 coding DNA: TGTGCCAGCAGTAGCATGAGGGGGGACATTCAGTACTTC. The chain joins TRBV27 to TRBJ2-4; the D gene could be TRBD1 or TRBD2 (6 bases each). The CDR3 length is 13 residues. Germline V gives CDR1 MNHEY, CDR2 SMNVEV (reference sequence). V was cut by 5 bases and J by 8 bases, with 13 bases left in between.

The CDR3 loop is CSLLTGQNEQYF. The CDR3 DNA is TGCAGCTTATTGACAGGTCAAAACGAGCAGTACTTC. The chain employs TRBV29-1 and TRBJ2-7; perhaps TRBD1 as D (6 bases). The V gene lost 8 bases and the J gene lost 5 bases, with 16 bases spanning the gap. Germline V lookup: CDR1 SQVTM, CDR2 ANQGSEA. This CDR3 is built from 12 residues.